One sample yielded the 10 T cell receptor beta chains listed below, sequenced in a study of cytomegalovirus exposure and HLA in healthy donors. The PCR contained 60 Vbeta and 13 Jbeta primers. Profiling relied on immunoSEQ multiplex PCR, and the TCRdb table lists in-frame clones only, not all of them. This table holds some 180,000 clones, around 74% found once. What was sequenced was PBMCs. The source of these receptors is a male donor in good health and CMV-seronegative.

This clone occurred once. CDR3 DNA sequence: TGTGCCAGTAGTATCGGGCTAGCGGGAGGGCACGGGGAGCTGTTTTTT. Translation gives CASSIGLAGGHGELFF. The J gene is TRBJ2-2, the V gene TRBV19; 12 bases are shared with TRBD2. J gave up 7 bases and V 3 bases, and 6 bases lay outside the gene matches. The CDR3 has 16 amino acids. The germline CDR1 and CDR2 sequences are LNHDA and SQIVND (reference sequence).

Concerning this clone itself: One end of the junction does not line up with germline, which may come from a read error. This rearrangement joins TRBV7-9 to TRBJ2-7; weak D call: TRBD1 (6 bases). The CDR3 totals 15 residues. Germline V lookup: CDR1 SEHNR, CDR2 FQNEAQ (reference sequence). The CDR3 DNA is TGTTCCAGCAGCTTAGAGGGCAGGGGTACCTACGAGCAGTACTTC. Amino acids: CSSSLEGRGTYEQYF. The full variable domain, its missing parts supplied by reference TRBV7-9 and TRBJ2-7, is DTGVSQNPRHKITKRGQNVTFRCDPISEHNRLYWYRQTLGQGPEFLTYFQNEAQLEKSRLLSDRFSAERPKGSFSTLEIQRTEQGDSAMYLCSSSLEGRGTYEQYFGPGTRLTVT.

V gene TRBV5-1 combines with J gene TRBJ1-3; TRBD1 matches 7 bases. The V gene end was trimmed by 6 bases and the J gene end by 0 bases; junction bases not matched to a gene: 6. This CDR3 spans 15 amino acids. From germline, CDR1 is SGHRS and CDR2 YFSETQ. CDR3 in amino acids: CASTPDRISGNTIYF. The CDR3 DNA follows: TGCGCCAGCACCCCGGACAGGATCTCTGGAAACACCATATATTTT. Combining the CDR3 with reference TRBV5-1 and TRBJ1-3 gives the whole variable domain KAGVTQTPRYLIKTRGQQVTLSCSPISGHRSVSWYQQTPGQGLQFLFEYFSETQRNKGNFPGRFSGRQFSNSRSEMNVSTLELGDSALYLCASTPDRISGNTIYFGEGSWLTVV.

The gene calls are TRBV10-3 and TRBJ1-5; TRBD1 agrees at 7 bases. This CDR3 comprises 13 residues. Germline loops: CDR1 ENHRY, CDR2 SYGVKD. After removal of 6 bases from V and 5 bases from J, the junction contained 4 bases not matched to a gene. CDR3 amino acids: CAIRGQPDQPQHF. The CDR3 DNA follows: TGTGCCATCAGGGGACAGCCTGATCAGCCCCAGCATTTT.

This clone was picked up a small number of times. The V call is TRBV6-5, the J call TRBJ2-7; perhaps TRBD2 as D (6 bases). The germline gives CDR1 MNHEY, CDR2 SVGAGI. The CDR3 consists of 13 residues. V was clipped by 8 bases and J by 4 bases, with 15 bases between them. The DNA of the CDR3 is TGTGCCAGCCAGGAGGGATTGAGGTACGAGCAGTACTTC. It is translated as CASQEGLRYEQYF.

Only a few counts were recorded for this clone. The genes are TRBV30 and TRBJ2-3, with a weak D call TRBD2 (7 bases). The germline V gene has CDR1 GTSNPN and CDR2 SVGIG (reference sequence). V dropped 0 bases and J dropped 4 bases, with 11 bases sitting between them. The length of the CDR3 is 14 residues. This CDR3 reads CAWSVRGGADTQYF. Here the CDR3 DNA reads TGTGCCTGGAGTGTTAGAGGGGGGGCAGATACGCAGTATTTT.

This chain links TRBV2 with TRBJ2-1, with TRBD2 matching over 14 bases. Germline-derived CDR1 and CDR2 are SNHLY and FYNNEI. CDR3 length: 15 amino acids. The junction had 12 bases not matched to a gene; V was cut back by 9 bases and J by 11 bases. The CDR3 region is CARTELTSGGAKQFF. For the CDR3, the DNA is TGTGCCAGAACAGAACTGACTAGCGGGGGGGCCAAGCAGTTCTTC. Supplemented by reference TRBV2 and TRBJ2-1, the full variable domain reads EPEVTQTPSHQVTQMGQEVILRCVPISNHLYFYWYRQILGQKVEFLVSFYNNEISEKSEIFDDQFSVERPDGSNFTLKIRSTKLEDSAMYFCARTELTSGGAKQFFGPGTRLTVL.

The V and J genes are TRBV28 and TRBJ2-4, with D possibly TRBD2 on 6 matching bases. V was cut by 6 bases and J by 4 bases, with 13 bases left in between. This CDR3 spans 14 amino acids. Looked up from germline, CDR1 is MDHEN and CDR2 is SYDVKM. CDR3 bases: TGTGCCAGCAGGGCGCGGGACCGTAAAAACATTCAGTACTTC. This encodes CASRARDRKNIQYF.

This chain links TRBV30 with TRBJ2-3, with D unresolved. The V end lost 0 bases, the J end lost 7 bases, and 5 bases lay between the germline ends. The CDR3 is 11 residues long. Germline V gives CDR1 GTSNPN, CDR2 SVGIG (reference sequence). The chain's CDR3 is CAWSVQNTQYF. DNA of the CDR3: TGTGCCTGGAGTGTACAAAATACGCAGTATTTT.

This chain connects TRBV28 to TRBJ2-3, with 7 bases identical to TRBD1. The CDR3 totals 14 residues. V shed 3 bases and J 8 bases; nucleotides not matched to a gene: 8. The germline V gene encodes CDR1 MDHEN and CDR2 SYDVKM. As DNA, the CDR3 is TGTGCCAGCAGTTTCACACAGGGGCGAGGTACGCAGTATTTT. Encoded protein: CASSFTQGRGTQYF.